These T cell receptor beta chains were read from a single sample in a study of monozygotic twins with inflammatory bowel disease. TCRdb reprocessed the 5' RACE reads, with one entry per CDR3 protein and no DNA. This table lists more than 120,000 distinct CDR3 sequences. Sequenced sample: blood. These receptors originate from a human donor with ulcerative colitis or Crohn's disease, or a healthy co-twin of an affected twin (not recorded which). The CDR3 runs from the conserved cysteine through the conserved F or W.

V gene,J gene,CDR3 protein
TRBV5-1,TRBJ2-6,CASSLKGSGANVLTF
TRBV15,TRBJ2-7,CATSRGTGGTYEQYF
TRBV12-3/TRBV12-4,TRBJ2-2,CASSPYIGELFF
TRBV18,TRBJ2-2,CASSPPPGAANTGELFF
TRBV5-1,TRBJ1-4,CASSRDRANEKLFF
TRBV5-1,TRBJ2-6,CASSLGGSSGANVLTF
TRBV12-3/TRBV12-4,TRBJ2-5,CASSLRRSPETQYF
TRBV6-5,TRBJ1-2,CASSIRGGGYTF
TRBV5-4,TRBJ2-6,CASSTWTRGRSGANVLTF
TRBV29-1,TRBJ2-1,CSVTRGASDEQVF
TRBV20-1,TRBJ1-6,CSAPTFGFTTGKDSPLHF
TRBV12-3/TRBV12-4,TRBJ2-1,CASSGQGGHTYNEQFF
TRBV19,TRBJ2-1,CASNAGGGGGEQFF
TRBV18,TRBJ2-7,CASSPPKGGYYEQYF
TRBV6-2/TRBV6-3,TRBJ1-4,CASKEGRVNEKLFF
TRBV6-2/TRBV6-3,TRBJ2-5,CASSPDTRRTQYF
TRBV7-3,TRBJ2-1,CASSSTFSYNEQFF
TRBV30,TRBJ1-1,CAWSLSDRGNTEAFF
TRBV10-3,TRBJ1-1,CAISENENTEAFF
TRBV10-3,TRBJ2-3,CAILGGDTQYF